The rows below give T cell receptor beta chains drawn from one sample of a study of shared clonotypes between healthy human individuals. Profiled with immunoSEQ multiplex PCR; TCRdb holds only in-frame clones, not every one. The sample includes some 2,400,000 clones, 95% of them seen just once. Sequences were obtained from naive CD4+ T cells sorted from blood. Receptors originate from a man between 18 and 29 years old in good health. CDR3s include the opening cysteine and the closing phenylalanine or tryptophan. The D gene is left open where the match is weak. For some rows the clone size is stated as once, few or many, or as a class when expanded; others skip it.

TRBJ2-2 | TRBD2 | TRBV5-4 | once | TGTGCCAGCAGCCCCCTCGGGCGGGGGACCGGGGAGCTGTTTTTT | CASSPLGRGTGELFF
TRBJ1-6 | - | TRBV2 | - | TGTGCCAGCAGTGAAGGACAGACAATTAATTCACCCCTCCACTTT | CASSEGQTINSPLHF
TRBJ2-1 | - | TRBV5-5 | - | TGTGCCAGCAGAAACAAGCTCGCTACCAACTACAATGAGCAGTTCTTC | CASRNKLATNYNEQFF
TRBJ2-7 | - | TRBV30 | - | TGTGCCTGGAGTGTACAGGTCTACGAGCAGTACTTC | CAWSVQVYEQYF
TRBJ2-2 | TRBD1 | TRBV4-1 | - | TGCGCCAGCAGCATGGGGACAGAGAACACCGGGGAGCTGTTTTTT | CASSMGTENTGELFF
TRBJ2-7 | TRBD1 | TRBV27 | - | TGTGCCAGCAGGAATGAGGGACAGGGATGGAGGGAGCAGTACTTC | CASRNEGQGWREQYF
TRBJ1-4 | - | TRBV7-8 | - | TGTGCCAGCAGCCAGCTCCCGGGGGGCGGAGGGGAAAAACTGTTTTTT | CASSQLPGGGGEKLFF
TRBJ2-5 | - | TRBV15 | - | TGTGCCACCAGCTCGCCCTCCCCCAGAGATGTAGGAGAGACCCAGTACTTC | CATSSPSPRDVGETQYF
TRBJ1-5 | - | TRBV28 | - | TGTGCCAGCACCGGGGGAGGTTTACAGCCCCAGCATTTT | CASTGGGLQPQHF
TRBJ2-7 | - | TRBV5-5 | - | TGTGCCAGCACCTATTCGGGCGCCAGGGACTCCTACGAGCAGTACTTC | CASTYSGARDSYEQYF
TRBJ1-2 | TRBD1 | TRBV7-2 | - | TGTGCCAGCAGTCGTCGCCGGGACAGCGCTAACTATGGCTACACCTTC | CASSRRRDSANYGYTF
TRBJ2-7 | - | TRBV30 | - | TGTGCCTGGCACAGCGGGTCCCTTGCCTACGAGCAGTACTTC | CAWHSGSLAYEQYF
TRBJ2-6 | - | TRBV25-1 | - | TGTGCCAGCAGTGAGACCCAACGCACCTCTGGGGCCAACGTCCTGACTTTC | CASSETQRTSGANVLTF
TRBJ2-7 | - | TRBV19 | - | TGTGCCAGCCGGGAGACAGCCACCTACGAGCAGTACTTC | CASRETATYEQYF
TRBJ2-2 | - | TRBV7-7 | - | TGTGCTAGCGGAACTAGTTCCACCGGGGAGCTGTTTTTT | CASGTSSTGELFF
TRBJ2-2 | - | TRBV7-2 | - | TGTGCCAGCAGGCTAGGTTCACTAATCGCGAACACCGGGGAGCTGTTTTTT | CASRLGSLIANTGELFF
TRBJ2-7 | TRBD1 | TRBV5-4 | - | TGTGCCAGCAGCTTAGGGACCCCCGGGACAGGGGCCGAGCAGTACTTC | CASSLGTPGTGAEQYF
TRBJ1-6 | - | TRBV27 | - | TGTGCCAGCAGTCTTGGGCGGGGCATGGGACGCTCCTATAATTCACCCCTCCACTTT | CASSLGRGMGRSYNSPLHF
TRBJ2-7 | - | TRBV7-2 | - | TGTGCCAGCAGCTTAAAACCCTACGAGCAGTACTTC | CASSLKPYEQYF
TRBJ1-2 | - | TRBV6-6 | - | TGTGCCAGCAGTTATTCCGGGCCCGTTGGCTACACCTTC | CASSYSGPVGYTF
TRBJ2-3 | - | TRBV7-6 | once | TGTGCCAGCAGCCGGACTCACATGAGAGATACGCAGTATTTT | CASSRTHMRDTQYF
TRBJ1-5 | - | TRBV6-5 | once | TGTGCCAGCAGTGCTTATAGCAATCAGCCCCAGCATTTT | CASSAYSNQPQHF
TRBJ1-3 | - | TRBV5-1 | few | TGCGCCAGCAGCTGGGGGTCCTCCGAAAACACCATATATTTT | CASSWGSSENTIYF
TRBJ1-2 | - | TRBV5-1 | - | TGCGCCAGCAGCTTGGAGGGGGTGAGAGGCTACACCTTC | CASSLEGVRGYTF
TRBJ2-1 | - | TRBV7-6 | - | TGTGCCAGCAGCTTACCCGTCAGCTCCTACAATGAGCAGTTCTTC | CASSLPVSSYNEQFF
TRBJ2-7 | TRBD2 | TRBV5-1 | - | TGCGCCAGCAGCTTGGTCAGCCAGACTAGCGGCTCCTACGAGCAGTACTTC | CASSLVSQTSGSYEQYF
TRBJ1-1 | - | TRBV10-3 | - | TGTGCCATCAGGGGGACATGGCGGGCTTTCTTT | CAIRGTWRAFF
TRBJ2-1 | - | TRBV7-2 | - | TGTGCCAGCAGCTTTTATCGAGACAATGAGCAGTTCTTC | CASSFYRDNEQFF
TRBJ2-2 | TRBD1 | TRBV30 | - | TGTGCCTGGAGGCGGACAGGGCTAAACACCGGGGAGCTGTTTTTT | CAWRRTGLNTGELFF
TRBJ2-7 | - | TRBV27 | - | TGTGCCAGCAGTTCCGGGACACCACACCACGAGCAGTACTTC | CASSSGTPHHEQYF
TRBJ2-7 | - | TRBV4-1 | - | TGCGCCAGCAGCCAACGATCCTCGGGACCCTCTAACTACGAGCAGTACTTC | CASSQRSSGPSNYEQYF
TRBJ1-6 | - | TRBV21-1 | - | TGTGCCAGCAGCAATTCATCCTGGACGGGATTTTATAATTCACCCCTCCACTTT | CASSNSSWTGFYNSPLHF
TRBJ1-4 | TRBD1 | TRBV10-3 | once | TGTGCCATCAATGAGGGGGCTGGTGAAAAACTGTTTTTT | CAINEGAGEKLFF
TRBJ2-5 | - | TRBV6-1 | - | TGTGCCAGCAGTAGGTGGGGGGCCGAGCAAGAGACCCAGTACTTC | CASSRWGAEQETQYF
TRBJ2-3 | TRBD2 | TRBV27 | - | TGTGCCAGCACAAGAATAGCGGGAGGGCTCAGGGACACAGATACGCAGTATTTT | CASTRIAGGLRDTDTQYF
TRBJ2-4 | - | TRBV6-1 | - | TGTGCCAGCAGTGAAAGGGGGACACCCTCTGGCATTCAGTACTTC | CASSERGTPSGIQYF
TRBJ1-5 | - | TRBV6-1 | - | TGTGCCAGCAGTGAACTTTTGGGGTACAATCAGCCCCAGCATTTT | CASSELLGYNQPQHF
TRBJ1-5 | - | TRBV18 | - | TGTGCCAGCTCACCCCAACAGATTGAAGGGCAGCCCCAGCATTTT | CASSPQQIEGQPQHF
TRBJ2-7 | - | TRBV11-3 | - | TGTGCCAGCAGCCCGACAGGGACTTCCTACGAGCAGTACTTC | CASSPTGTSYEQYF
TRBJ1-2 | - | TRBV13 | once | TGTGCCAGCAGCTTAAGCGCCTGGGGGAACTATGGCTACACCTTC | CASSLSAWGNYGYTF
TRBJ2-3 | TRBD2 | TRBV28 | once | TGTGCCAGCAGTTCCGCGGGTAGCGGGAGACCAGATACGCAGTATTTT | CASSSAGSGRPDTQYF
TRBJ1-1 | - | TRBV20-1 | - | TGCAGATTTCAAGGCCCTGAAGCTTTCTTT | CRFQGPEAFF
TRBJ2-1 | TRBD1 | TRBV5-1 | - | TGCGCCAGCACCCCCGGGACAGGGTCCATCAATGAGCAGTTCTTC | CASTPGTGSINEQFF
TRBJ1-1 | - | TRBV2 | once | TGTGCCAGCAGTGAAAAGACTGAAGCTTTCTTT | CASSEKTEAFF
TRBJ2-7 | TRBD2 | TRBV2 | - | TGTGCCGGGGGGACTAGCGGGAATGGCGAGCAGTACTTC | CAGGTSGNGEQYF
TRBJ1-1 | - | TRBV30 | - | TGTGCCTGGGGGGGGGAACTAACTGAAGCTTTCTTT | CAWGGELTEAFF
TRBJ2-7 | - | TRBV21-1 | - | TGTGCCAGCAGCAAAGGAAAGGAGGAGGTCTACGAGCAGTACTTC | CASSKGKEEVYEQYF
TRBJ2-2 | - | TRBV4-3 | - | TGCGCCAGCAGCCAAGATGGGCTGATCACCGGGGAGCTGTTTTTT | CASSQDGLITGELFF
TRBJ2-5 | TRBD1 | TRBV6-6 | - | TGTGCCAGCAGTTACTCGAAACAGGGGGAGACCCAGTACTTC | CASSYSKQGETQYF
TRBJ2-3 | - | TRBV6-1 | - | TGTGCCAGCAGTGCCCGACTAGGTCCAGATACGCAGTATTTT | CASSARLGPDTQYF
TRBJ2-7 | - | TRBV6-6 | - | TGTGCCAGCAGTCGAGGAACGATCTACGAGCAGTACTTC | CASSRGTIYEQYF